These 7 T cell receptor beta chains share one sample of origin, sequenced in a study of cytomegalovirus exposure and HLA in healthy donors. TCRdb's table, derived via immunoSEQ multiplex PCR, lists solely in-frame clones and lacks some. The table shows roughly 56,000 clones, with around nine tenths occurring only once. What was sequenced was PBMCs. The receptors here all came from a man in his late teens or twenties in good health and CMV-seronegative.

This clone was seen just once. This chain uses TRBV20-1 with TRBJ1-4, with D maybe TRBD1 (6 bases). CDR3 length equals 11 residues. Trimming stripped 7 bases from V and 5 bases from J, with 8 bases between. Germline V CDR1 and CDR2: DFQATT, SNEGSKA (reference sequence). CDR3 DNA: TGCAGTGGGCAGGGGAATGAAAAACTGTTTTTT. Translated: CSGQGNEKLFF.

CDR3: CASSPQETQYF. CDR3 nucleotide sequence: TGTGCCAGCAGCCCACAAGAGACCCAGTACTTC. The chain joins TRBV11-2 to TRBJ2-5; D unclear. The length of the CDR3 is 11 residues. V was clipped by 5 bases and J by 2 bases, with 3 bases between them. Germline V gene data show CDR1 as SGHAT and CDR2 as FQNNGV.

The J gene is TRBJ1-5, the V gene TRBV27, with TRBD1 as a possible D gene (6 bases). The CDR3 contains 15 residues. Germline CDR1 and CDR2: MNHEY and SMNVEV (reference sequence). Trimming took off 5 bases at V and 9 bases at J, with 20 bases between the two ends. In DNA, the CDR3 is TGTGCCAGCAGTCTCACGGGGGGCGCCGGGGGGCCCCAGCATTTT. Its translation is CASSLTGGAGGPQHF.

V usage is TRBV5-6 and J usage is TRBJ2-1; TRBD1 might be the D (6 bases). This CDR3 is built from 15 residues. Germline CDR1 reads SGHDT; CDR2 reads YYEEEE. V lost 1 base, J lost 7 bases, and 15 bases lay in between. CDR3 sequence: CASSLIWGPENEQFF. CDR3 coding DNA: TGTGCCAGCAGCTTGATCTGGGGGCCCGAGAATGAGCAGTTCTTC.

V usage is TRBV11-2 and J usage is TRBJ2-2; 8 bases line up with TRBD1. Germline values: CDR1 SGHAT, CDR2 FQNNGV. V shed 6 bases and J 1 base; nucleotides not matched to a gene: 7. The CDR3 totals 16 residues. The CDR3 region has the DNA TGTGCCAGCAGTCTCTGGACAGGGCGGAACACCGGGGAGCTGTTTTTT. This encodes CASSLWTGRNTGELFF.

The chain couples TRBV7-2 to TRBJ2-5; 7 bases fit TRBD2. V was pared by 3 bases and J by 5 bases, with 12 bases of the junction left unmatched. Germline loops: CDR1 SGHTA, CDR2 FQGNSA. The CDR3 is made up of 16 amino acids. CDR3 loop: CASSFQRGDGGETQYF. DNA of the CDR3: TGTGCCAGCAGCTTCCAGCGGGGAGATGGGGGGGAGACCCAGTACTTC.

The chain recombines TRBV7-3 with TRBJ2-2; D not resolved. There are 13 residues in the CDR3. Germline V gives CDR1 SGHTA, CDR2 FQGTGA. V was cut by 5 bases and J by 4 bases, with 8 bases left in between. This CDR3 is CASSPMATGELFF. CDR3 in DNA: TGTGCCAGCAGCCCCATGGCCACCGGGGAGCTGTTTTTT.